Listed below are T cell receptor beta chains from one sample, sequenced in a study of cytotoxic CD8 clonotypes in ibrutinib-treated CLL. Repertoires were generated with immunoSEQ multiplex PCR, while TCRdb's copy carries only in-frame clones and drops some. The sample holds about 160,000 clones, more than 65% seen once. Specimen: PBMCs, collected after 12 months of ibrutinib treatment. The origin of the receptors is a human donor with chronic lymphocytic leukemia. Each CDR3 is given with its conserved first and last residue. A D gene is named only where the DNA matches it firmly. Expanded clones get a size class; other rows say once, few or many, or leave the size out.

TRBJ2-1 | TRBD2 | NA | TRBV6-6 | TGTGCCTTAGGGGGCGGGAGGGCCGGCAATGAGCAGTTCTTC | CALGGGRAGNEQFF
TRBJ1-2 | NA | NA | TRBV15 | TGTGCCACCAGCAGAGAGCGACCTAGAGGTTTTGACTACACCTTC | CATSRERPRGFDYTF
TRBJ2-7 | NA | NA | TRBV2 | TGTGCCAGCAGTGAAGAGGAGGGCTTGGGAGAAGGGTACTTC | CASSEEEGLGEGYF
TRBJ1-2 | NA | NA | TRBV28 | TGTGCCAGCAGTTTTAGAGTAGGGCGCCGTAACTATGGCTACACCTTC | CASSFRVGRRNYGYTF
TRBJ2-5 | TRBD2 | NA | TRBV6-1 | TGTGCCACCCAACTAGCGGGGGGGCTGGAGACCCAGTACTTC | CATQLAGGLETQYF
TRBJ1-2 | TRBD1 | NA | TRBV4-3 | TGCGCCAGCAGCCAGTCTCCGGGACAGGGCTGGGGCTACACCTTC | CASSQSPGQGWGYTF
TRBJ1-5 | NA | NA | TRBV2 | TGTGCCAGCAGTGTGGGAGGTTATAGCAATCAGCCCCAGCATTTT | CASSVGGYSNQPQHF
TRBJ1-2 | NA | NA | TRBV23-1 | TGCGCCAGCAGCCAAGAAAGAGACGTGAATCTCTATGGCTACACCTTC | CASSQERDVNLYGYTF
TRBJ1-2 | NA | NA | TRBV18 | TGTGCCAGCTCACCGGGGGACCGAGCTAACTATGGCTACACCTTC | CASSPGDRANYGYTF
TRBJ2-7 | NA | NA | TRBV5-4 | TGTGCCAGCAGCCCTCCGCTGGCGGGTGGAGCCTACGAGCAGTACTTC | CASSPPLAGGAYEQYF
TRBJ2-3 | TRBD1 | NA | TRBV5-1 | TGCGCCAGCGGACGGACAGGGGGTATCACAGATACGCGGTATTTT | CASGRTGGITDTRYF
TRBJ1-5 | TRBD1 | NA | TRBV15 | TGTGCCACCAGCACTCGGACAGGGAGCAATCAGCCCCAGCATTTT | CATSTRTGSNQPQHF
TRBJ2-3 | TRBD1 | NA | TRBV5-1 | TGCGCCAGCAGCCTAACAGGGGCGAGCACAGATACGCAGTATTTT | CASSLTGASTDTQYF
TRBJ2-3 | NA | NA | TRBV5-4 | TGTGCCAGCAGCTTGTCTCTGGGGGCAGATACGCAGTATTTT | CASSLSLGADTQYF
TRBJ2-1 | NA | NA | TRBV21-1 | TGTGCCAGCGCCACGGGGGCTAATGAGCAGTTCTTC | CASATGANEQFF
TRBJ2-5 | TRBD2 | once | TRBV29-1 | TGCAGCGTCCTAGCGGGGGGGCCGCTAGAGACCCAGTACTTC | CSVLAGGPLETQYF
TRBJ2-2 | NA | NA | TRBV19 | TGTGCCAGTAGTATAACGGCCCAGAACACCGGGGAGCTGTTTTTT | CASSITAQNTGELFF
TRBJ1-2 | NA | NA | TRBV29-1 | TGCAGCGTTGAGGAGAGGCGGGGGGGCTACACCTTC | CSVEERRGGYTF
TRBJ1-2 | TRBD1 | NA | TRBV7-8 | TGTGCCAGCAGCTCCCGGACAGGGGCTAACTATGGCTACACCTTC | CASSSRTGANYGYTF
TRBJ1-6 | NA | NA | TRBV9 | TGTGCCAGCAGTCCCTGGGATAGCTCCTATAATTCACCCCTCCACTTT | CASSPWDSSYNSPLHF
TRBJ1-2 | NA | NA | TRBV19 | TGTGCCAGTAGTATGCCCCCCCGATGGAATTCTGACTATGGCTACACCTTC | CASSMPPRWNSDYGYTF
TRBJ2-5 | NA | NA | TRBV10-3 | TGTGCTACCCAAGGGGCGGGCGTTATTGGGACCCAGTACTTC | CATQGAGVIGTQYF
TRBJ1-1 | TRBD1 | NA | TRBV7-8 | TGTGCCAGCAGGAAACCGGGACAGGGGAACACTGAAGCTTTCTTT | CASRKPGQGNTEAFF
TRBJ2-3 | NA | NA | TRBV6-4 | TGTGCCAGCAGTGAGGGCGTGTCCACAGATACGCAGTATTTT | CASSEGVSTDTQYF
TRBJ1-2 | NA | NA | TRBV28 | TGTGCCAGCAGTTCCCAGGGACGAGGATATGGCTACACCTTC | CASSSQGRGYGYTF
TRBJ1-3 | TRBD1 | NA | TRBV19 | TGTGCCAGTACCCTCGTAGGGGACAGGGTGGACACCATATATTTT | CASTLVGDRVDTIYF
TRBJ2-1 | NA | many | TRBV19 | TGTGCCAGTAGTATTGGAGCGAACAATGAGCAGTTCTTC | CASSIGANNEQFF
TRBJ1-5 | TRBD1 | NA | TRBV5-5 | TGTGCCAGCAGCCAAGCCGGGACAGGGTTGGCCCAGCATTTT | CASSQAGTGLAQHF
TRBJ2-3 | TRBD1 | once | TRBV28 | TGTGCCAGCAGATTGGGTGACAGGGGGCGAGATACGCAGTATTTT | CASRLGDRGRDTQYF
TRBJ2-7 | NA | NA | TRBV11-2 | TGTGCCAGCAGCCGTCTGACCGCCGGAAACGAGCAGTACTTC | CASSRLTAGNEQYF
TRBJ1-1 | NA | NA | TRBV28 | TGTGCCAGCAGTTTAGAGGCCAATTCGAACACTGAAGCTTTCTTT | CASSLEANSNTEAFF
TRBJ2-2 | NA | NA | TRBV18 | TGTGCCAGCTCGACGAACACCGGGGAGCTGTTTTTT | CASSTNTGELFF
TRBJ1-1 | TRBD1 | NA | TRBV18 | TGTGCCAGCTCACCACCCGGACAGGGGGTAATGAACACTGAAGCTTTCTTT | CASSPPGQGVMNTEAFF
TRBJ1-5 | NA | NA | TRBV28 | TGTGCCAGCAGTTTAGGGCCTAATCAGCCCCAGCATTTT | CASSLGPNQPQHF
TRBJ2-7 | TRBD2 | NA | TRBV4-2 | TGTGCCAGCAGCCCCCGTGCGCCTAGCGGATCCTACGAGCAGTACTTC | CASSPRAPSGSYEQYF
TRBJ2-7 | TRBD1 | NA | TRBV28 | TGTGCCAGCAGTTTTTTAAGGGGGACAGGGAACGAGCAGTACTTC | CASSFLRGTGNEQYF
TRBJ2-5 | TRBD2 | NA | TRBV6-6 | TGTGCCAGCAGTACCGGGACTAGCCCAGAGACCCAGTACTTC | CASSTGTSPETQYF
TRBJ2-5 | TRBD1 | NA | TRBV28 | TGTGCCAGCAGGGCGGGGACAGGAGGCAGCGCGACCCAGTACTTC | CASRAGTGGSATQYF
TRBJ1-5 | NA | few | TRBV28 | TGTGCCAGCGGAACACTTACACAGCCCCAGCATTTT | CASGTLTQPQHF
TRBJ1-1 | NA | once | TRBV6-4 | TGTGCCAGCAGTGTAACAGAAGAGAACACTGAAGCTTTCTTT | CASSVTEENTEAFF
TRBJ2-1 | NA | NA | TRBV27 | TGTGCCAGCAGTTACGGAGGAGCTAGGAATGAGCAGTTCTTC | CASSYGGARNEQFF
TRBJ1-5 | NA | NA | TRBV30 | TGTGCCTGGAGTAGGAACATTGATCAGCCCCAGCATTTT | CAWSRNIDQPQHF
TRBJ2-5 | TRBD1 | NA | TRBV19 | TGTGCCAGTAGTTTGGACAGGGGGCAAGAGACCCAGTACTTC | CASSLDRGQETQYF
TRBJ2-7 | NA | NA | TRBV6-7 | TGTGCCAGCAGAACGGGATCTGGCCAGGGCGTCTGCGAGCAGTACTTC | CASRTGSGQGVCEQYF
TRBJ2-3 | TRBD2 | NA | TRBV27 | TGTGCCAGCAAGGGTCGTCGACTAGCGGGAGAAGGGACAGATACGCAGTATTTT | CASKGRRLAGEGTDTQYF
TRBJ2-7 | TRBD1 | few | TRBV5-1 | TGCGCCAGCAGCCGACAGGGTGATTACGAGCAGTACTTC | CASSRQGDYEQYF
TRBJ2-1 | TRBD2 | NA | TRBV9 | TGTGCCAGCGCAGGACTAGCGGGATACAATGAGCAGTTCTTC | CASAGLAGYNEQFF
TRBJ2-7 | NA | NA | TRBV9 | TGTGCCAGCCAAACCGCCTCGATACCTCCTAGCGAGCAGTACTTC | CASQTASIPPSEQYF
TRBJ2-7 | NA | NA | TRBV7-2 | TGTGCCAGCAGCTTAGGGGGGTACTCCTACGAGCAGTACTTC | CASSLGGYSYEQYF
TRBJ1-2 | TRBD1 | NA | TRBV4-3 | TGCGCCAGCAGCCAAGAGGGGACAGGCGACTATGGCTACACCTTC | CASSQEGTGDYGYTF
TRBJ1-2 | TRBD1 | NA | TRBV18 | TGTGCCAGCTCGTATACAGGGGGCGTTGGCTACACCTTC | CASSYTGGVGYTF